The 5 T cell receptor beta chains reported below all come from one sample, sequenced in a study of blood T cells in healthy people across ages. A second PCR of 7 to 11 cycles used a sample-barcoded 5' primer and a J-beta primer mix. Each CDR3 protein gets one entry after TCRdb re-called the 5' RACE reads with MiXCR. Of 1.4 million or so distinct CDR3 sequences in the sample, under 55% were seen once. Sequences were obtained from blood. The receptor source for this set is a woman in her late teens or twenties in good health.

The rearrangement links TRBV7-2 to TRBJ2-3, with D tentatively TRBD2 (6 bases). Germline V CDR1 and CDR2: SGHTA, FQGNSA. Trimming removed 7 bases at V and 2 bases at J, with 13 bases between. The CDR3 loop spans 14 amino acids. CDR3 coding DNA: TGTGCCAGCATGTGGTGGACTACCACAGATACGCAGTATTTT. Its translation is CASMWWTTTDTQYF.

Comments on this clonotype: Since a much larger clone is just one base distant, this may be a read error. This chain links TRBV12-3 or TRBV12-4 with TRBJ2-3, with 9 positions matching TRBD1. The CDR3 is made up of 16 amino acids. V lost 5 bases and J lost 3; bases outside the gene matches: 9. CDR3 loop: CASSTGTGHLTDTQYF. In DNA, the CDR3 is TGTGCCAGCAGTACCGGGACAGGGCATTTAACAGATACGCAGTATTTT.

CDR3: CASSVGARVDTEAFF. The CDR3 DNA follows: TGTGCCAGCAGCGTAGGGGCCCGGGTAGACACTGAAGCTTTCTTT. The chain recombines TRBV9 with TRBJ1-1; the D is unclear. The CDR3 totals 15 residues. Germline CDR1 and CDR2: SGDLS and YYNGEE. V lost 0 bases and J lost 3, with 12 bases in between.

For this clonotype: A junction boundary mismatches the germline segment, possibly from a read error. This sequence joins TRBV7-8 and TRBJ1-5; D ambiguous. Looked up from germline, CDR1 is SGHVS and CDR2 is FQNEAQ. The CDR3 contains 13 residues. The CDR3 protein is CASSLGQFRPQHF. The CDR3, as DNA: TGTGCCAGTAGCTTGGGTCAGTTTCGGCCCCAGCATTTT.

In the case of this clonotype: This clone may be a read error of a much larger clone one base away. V is TRBV6-6 and J is TRBJ2-3; 7 bases are shared with TRBD1. V trimming: 2 bases; J trimming: 4 bases; junction bases outside the gene matches: 3. CDR3 length equals 14 residues. Germline V gives CDR1 MNHNY, CDR2 SVGAGI (reference sequence). CDR3 nucleotides: TGTGCCAGCAGTTACGACAGGGCCCCAGATACGCAGTATTTT. Translated, it gives CASSYDRAPDTQYF.